These T cell receptor beta chains were read from a single sample in a study of technical replicates of blood from several donors. Using immunoSEQ multiplex PCR, the repertoire was profiled, and TCRdb retains in-frame clones only, with some absent. The profile shows under 85,000 clones, 92% of them singletons. Sequencing was carried out using T cells isolated from PBMCs. Source of these receptors: a human donor in good health. Each CDR3 is given with its conserved first and last residue. Fields, in order: D gene, clone size, CDR3 length, V gene, J gene, CDR3 protein, CDR3 DNA. The D gene is left open where the match is weak. A clone size is listed for some rows: how often the clone was seen (once, few, many), or a class if it is expanded.

TRBD2,-,16,TRBV18,TRBJ2-2,CASSPYASGRAGELFF,TGTGCCAGCTCACCATACGCTAGCGGGAGAGCCGGGGAGCTGTTTTTT
-,-,13,TRBV28,TRBJ1-5,CASFSGDNQPQHF,TGTGCCAGTTTCTCGGGGGACAATCAGCCCCAGCATTTT
-,once,15,TRBV2,TRBJ2-4,CASSLARLAKNIQYF,TGTGCCAGCAGTTTGGCTAGGTTGGCCAAAAACATTCAGTACTTC
TRBD2,-,18,TRBV27,TRBJ2-3,CASSLGLAGGAGADTQYF,TGTGCCAGCAGTCTAGGACTAGCGGGAGGAGCCGGGGCAGATACGCAGTATTTT
TRBD1,-,14,TRBV6-1,TRBJ1-5,CASSLTGVDQPQHF,TGTGCCAGCAGCTTGACAGGGGTAGATCAGCCCCAGCATTTT
-,once,16,TRBV5-6,TRBJ2-7,CASSLEYSRGNYEQYF,TGTGCCAGCAGCTTGGAGTATAGCCGGGGGAACTACGAGCAGTACTTC
-,once,13,TRBV19,TRBJ1-2,CASSGISLDGYTF,TGTGCCAGTAGCGGGATATCATTGGATGGCTACACCTTC
-,-,15,TRBV11-2,TRBJ1-4,CASSLPWTANKKLFF,TGTGCCAGCAGCTTACCCTGGACAGCGAATAAAAAACTGTTTTTT
TRBD2,-,14,TRBV10-1,TRBJ2-7,CASSDIAGFDEQYF,TGCGCCAGCAGTGATATAGCGGGGTTCGACGAGCAGTACTTC
TRBD2,-,15,TRBV14,TRBJ2-7,CASSQLQREGPEQYF,TGTGCCAGCAGCCAACTTCAGCGGGAGGGCCCCGAGCAGTACTTC